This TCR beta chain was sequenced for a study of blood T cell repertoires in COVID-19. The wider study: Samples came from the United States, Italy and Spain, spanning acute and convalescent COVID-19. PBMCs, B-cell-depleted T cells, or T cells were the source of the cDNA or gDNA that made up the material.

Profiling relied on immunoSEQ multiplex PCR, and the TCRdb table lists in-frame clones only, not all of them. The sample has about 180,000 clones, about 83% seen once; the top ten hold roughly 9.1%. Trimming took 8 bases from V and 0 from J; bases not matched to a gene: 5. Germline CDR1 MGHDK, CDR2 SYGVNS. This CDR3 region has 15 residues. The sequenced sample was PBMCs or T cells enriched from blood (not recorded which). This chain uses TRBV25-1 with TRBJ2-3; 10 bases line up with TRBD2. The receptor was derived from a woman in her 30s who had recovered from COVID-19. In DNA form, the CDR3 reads TGTGCCAGCCAAGGGACTAGCGAGAGCACAGATACGCAGTATTTT. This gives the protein CASQGTSESTDTQYF.